This record looks at one TCR beta chain sequence and its context. These data belong to a study of beta chain features in type 1 diabetes. CDR3 length: 14 amino acids. Germline V gene data show CDR1 as MDHEN and CDR2 as SYDVKM. Trimming took off 2 bases at V and 11 bases at J, with 18 bases between the two ends. Since all of the isolated RNA was reverse transcribed, expressed TCRB transcripts were what got sequenced. Some clones are missing from TCRdb's copy, which holds only in-frame ones; the method was immunoSEQ multiplex PCR. The table has a few hundred thousand clones, about 15% seen once; the top ten hold about 0.018%.

The source material was naive CD4+ T cells from blood. The receptor's source is a woman under 30 in good health. This chain uses TRBV28 with TRBJ1-2, with D perhaps matching TRBD1 (5 bases). As DNA, the CDR3 is TGTGCCAGCAGTTTAGGGGCAACCTTGAGTCATTACACCTTC. It codes for CASSLGATLSHYTF.